These T cell receptor beta chains were read from a single sample in a study of read filtering for tumor transcriptome and immune sequencing. TCRdb used MiXCR to reprocess the reads, holding one entry per CDR3 protein. The sample shows over 50,000 distinct CDR3 sequences, around a fifth of them seen only once. Material: a population of CD138-negative cells sorted from bone marrow. These receptors all stem from a donor aged 40 or older with multiple myeloma. Both conserved end residues are part of each CDR3. The D gene is left open where the match is weak. Clone sizes are given selectively: once, few, many, or a class where the clone is expanded.

clone_size,v_call,d_call,j_call,cdr3_nt,cdr3_aa
few,TRBV7-2,TRBD2,TRBJ2-7,TGTGCCAGCAGCTTAAGGCTAGCGGGACCCTACGAGCAGTACTTC,CASSLRLAGPYEQYF
few,TRBV7-9,.,TRBJ1-4,TGTGCCAGCAGTAGCGGTGGAAAACTGTTTTTT,CASSSGGKLFF
many,TRBV2,.,TRBJ2-3,TGTGCCAGCAGCGTGGGGGCTAGCACAGATACGCAGTATTTT,CASSVGASTDTQYF
many,TRBV30,TRBD2,TRBJ2-7,TGTGCCTGGGGTACGGGACTAGCGATGGGTGAGCAGTACTTC,CAWGTGLAMGEQYF
many,TRBV19,TRBD2,TRBJ2-7,TGTGCCAGTAGTATATGTCTGGCACGGGGGGGGCCCTACGGGCAGTACTTC,CASSICLARGGPYGQYF
.,TRBV5-6,.,TRBJ1-5,TGTGCCAGCAGCTCAGGGAATCAGCCCCAGCATTTT,CASSSGNQPQHF
many,TRBV20-1,.,TRBJ2-1,TGCAGTGCTAGAGATCCCAGGGGCGGCAATGAGCAGTTCTTC,CSARDPRGGNEQFF
many,TRBV6-6,.,TRBJ2-5,TGTGCCAGCAGTTACCGGACAGACCAAGAGACCCAGTACTTC,CASSYRTDQETQYF
.,TRBV28,.,TRBJ2-7,TGTGCCAACTCGTCGGGGTCCCCTTACGAGCAGTACTTC,CANSSGSPYEQYF
many,TRBV15,TRBD1,TRBJ2-7,TGTGCCACCAGCAGGGACAGGGTTGCCTACGAGCAGTACTTC,CATSRDRVAYEQYF
many,TRBV20-1,TRBD2,TRBJ2-7,TGCAGTGCTAGAGATCGGGGGGGACTAGCGCTTTACGAGCAGTACTTC,CSARDRGGLALYEQYF
few,TRBV20-1,TRBD1,TRBJ1-5,TGCAGTGCCAGTGGGACAGGGGATGAGCCCCAGCATTTT,CSASGTGDEPQHF
medium-sized,TRBV5-1,.,TRBJ2-1,TGCGCCAGCAGCTTGGAATCCGAAGGTAGGAATGAGCAGTTCTTC,CASSLESEGRNEQFF
many,TRBV5-1,TRBD1,TRBJ2-1,TGCGCCAGCAGCTTGTCCGGGACAGGGGGCGCGGTCAGCTACAATGAGCAGTTCTTC,CASSLSGTGGAVSYNEQFF
.,TRBV3-1,.,TRBJ1-3,TGCGCCAGCAGCCAAGGGCCCATCTCTGGAAACACCATATGTTTT,CASSQGPISGNTICF
many,TRBV6-1,TRBD1,TRBJ2-3,TGTGCCAGCAGCGAACCCGACAGGGGATCCATCACAGATACGCAGTATTTT,CASSEPDRGSITDTQYF
many,TRBV5-5,TRBD2,TRBJ2-1,TGTGCCAGCAGCCGGGGGGGCTACTACAATGAGCAGTTCTTC,CASSRGGYYNEQFF
many,TRBV24-1,TRBD2,TRBJ2-2,TGTGCCACCAGTGACCCCGGACTAGCTTCGGGGGAGCTGTTTTTT,CATSDPGLASGELFF
many,TRBV2,.,TRBJ1-5,TGTGCCAGCAGCGACTGGGTTAGCAATCAGCCCCAGCATTTT,CASSDWVSNQPQHF
few,TRBV5-1,TRBD1,TRBJ2-1,TGCGCCAGCAGCTTAGAGGACAGGGTTGTGGATGAGCAGTTCTTC,CASSLEDRVVDEQFF
many,TRBV19,.,TRBJ2-1,TGTGCCAGTAGTATCCTCGGGGGCGGCGTCTACAATGAGCAGTTCTTC,CASSILGGGVYNEQFF
many,TRBV10-3,TRBD1,TRBJ2-3,TGTGCCATCAGCGCGGACAGGGTATCAGATACGCAGTATTTT,CAISADRVSDTQYF
many,TRBV29-1,.,TRBJ1-1,TGCAGCGTTGTGTGGGGGAACACTGAAGCTTTCTTT,CSVVWGNTEAFF
many,TRBV6-6,TRBD2,TRBJ2-1,TGTGCCAGCAGCTATAGCGGGAGAAGCGTAGAGCAGTTCTTC,CASSYSGRSVEQFF
.,TRBV5-5,TRBD2,TRBJ2-5,TGTGCCAGCAGCTTGGGGGTGACTAGCGGGGGGGAACGGACCCAGTACTTC,CASSLGVTSGGERTQYF
many,TRBV11-2,.,TRBJ1-1,TGTGCCAGCAGCTCTACAGGGAACACTGAAGCTTTCTTT,CASSSTGNTEAFF
many,TRBV3-1,.,TRBJ2-6,TGTGCCAGCACCCTACGAGGGTCTGGGGCCAACGTCCTGACTTTC,CASTLRGSGANVLTF
many,TRBV20-1,.,TRBJ2-1,TGCAGTGCTATCCAGATACCTCGTTACAATGAGCAGTTCTTC,CSAIQIPRYNEQFF
.,TRBV2,.,TRBJ2-5,TGTGCCAGCAGCGTCAGCGTGGTAGGGGAGACCCAGTACTTC,CASSVSVVGETQYF
many,TRBV29-1,.,TRBJ1-1,TGCAGCGTTGAGACGGGGGTGAACACTGAAGCTTTCTTT,CSVETGVNTEAFF
many,TRBV18,.,TRBJ1-5,TGTGCCAGCTCACCGGGTTATAGCAATCAGCCCCAGCATTTT,CASSPGYSNQPQHF
many,TRBV7-9,.,TRBJ2-7,TGTGCCAGCAGCTCGGACTTATCTTCCTACGAGCAGTACTTC,CASSSDLSSYEQYF
many,TRBV7-3,.,TRBJ2-3,TGTGCCAGCAGCTTAAATTCCCTTTCCGCCCCAGATACGCAGTATTTT,CASSLNSLSAPDTQYF
many,TRBV19,.,TRBJ2-7,TGTGCCAGTAGTATTTCCGACGGAGGGAACTACGAGCAGTACTTC,CASSISDGGNYEQYF
many,TRBV29-1,TRBD1,TRBJ1-1,TGCAGCGTGGACAGGGGCACGGTAGACACTGAAGCTTTCTTT,CSVDRGTVDTEAFF
.,TRBV29-1,.,TRBJ1-2,TGCAGCGTTTTCGTGCCAGTCGAAGGCTACACCTTC,CSVFVPVEGYTF
.,TRBV5-1,.,TRBJ2-5,TGCGCCAGCAGCTTGCGGCGGAGCGGTGGAGAGACCCAGTACTTC,CASSLRRSGGETQYF
many,TRBV20-1,.,TRBJ1-1,TGCAGTGCTAGAGATGGAGGGGCTTTGAACACTGAAGCTTTCTTT,CSARDGGALNTEAFF
many,TRBV7-9,.,TRBJ2-3,TGTGCCAGCAGCTTAGAGGCATACCCAGATACGCAGTATTTT,CASSLEAYPDTQYF
medium-sized,TRBV7-3,TRBD2,TRBJ2-1,TGTGCCAGCAGCCCGGGACTAGCGACCTACAATGAGCAGTTCTTC,CASSPGLATYNEQFF
many,TRBV6-1,.,TRBJ2-2,TGTGCCAGCAGTGAAGCCCGGGGGCTCACCGGGGAGCTGTTTTTT,CASSEARGLTGELFF
many,TRBV7-2,.,TRBJ2-7,TGTGCCAGCAGCTTAGCAGGAGGCGACCACGAGCAGTACTTC,CASSLAGGDHEQYF
many,TRBV12-3/TRBV12-4,.,TRBJ1-6,TGTGCCAGCAGTTTTTTGGTCGGCTATAATTCACCCCTCCACTTT,CASSFLVGYNSPLHF
many,TRBV7-6,TRBD1,TRBJ2-7,TGTGCCAGCAGCTTAGGTGGGACAGTTTCCTACGAGCAGTACTTC,CASSLGGTVSYEQYF
many,TRBV4-1,TRBD2,TRBJ2-4,TGCGCCAGCAGCCACGGAAGGACTAGCGGGAGTGACATTCAGTACTTC,CASSHGRTSGSDIQYF
many,TRBV28,.,TRBJ2-3,TGTGCCAGCAGTTTAAAAGGTCCTGGCACAGATACGCAGTATTTT,CASSLKGPGTDTQYF
medium-sized,TRBV29-1,.,TRBJ2-3,TGCAGCGTTGAAGATCAGGGAGCAGATACGCAGTATTTT,CSVEDQGADTQYF
many,TRBV10-3,.,TRBJ2-1,TGTGCCATCAGGGGGAGCGGCTCCTACAATGAGCAGTTCTTC,CAIRGSGSYNEQFF
few,TRBV5-4,TRBD2,TRBJ2-3,TGTGCCAGCAGCCTTGCTAGCGGGGGCACAGATACGCAGTATTTT,CASSLASGGTDTQYF
many,TRBV6-2/TRBV6-3,.,TRBJ2-1,TGTGCCAGCAGTTACAGGGGATCCTACAATGAGCAGTTCTTC,CASSYRGSYNEQFF
many,TRBV18,TRBD1,TRBJ1-1,TGTGCCAGCTCACCGGACGGGACAGTGAACACTGAAGCTTTCTTT,CASSPDGTVNTEAFF
few,TRBV11-2,.,TRBJ1-5,TGTGCCAGCAGCCAAGAACGGGGTCAGCCCCAGCATTTT,CASSQERGQPQHF
many,TRBV14,.,TRBJ1-2,TGTGCCAGCAGTCAGACAACGGGAGTTGGCTACACCTTC,CASSQTTGVGYTF
many,TRBV29-1,.,TRBJ2-3,TGCAGCACAACTTGGGGGGTTTTGGCCGATACGCAGTATTTT,CSTTWGVLADTQYF
many,TRBV5-1,.,TRBJ2-3,TGCGCCAGCAGCTTGGACACAGTTTGGGGAAGCACAGATACGCAGTATTTT,CASSLDTVWGSTDTQYF
many,TRBV5-1,.,TRBJ1-1,TGCGCCAGCAGCTTGGCAAATATGAACACTGAAGCTTTCTTT,CASSLANMNTEAFF
many,TRBV24-1,.,TRBJ2-5,TGTGCCACCAGTGAGGGAGAGACCCAGTACTTC,CATSEGETQYF
few,TRBV29-1,TRBD1,TRBJ1-1,TGCAGCGTTGAACCAGGGGGCAACACTGAAGCTTTCTTT,CSVEPGGNTEAFF
many,TRBV24-1,TRBD1,TRBJ1-5,TGTGCCACCAGTCGAGGGGGCGGAAATCAGCCCCAGCATTTT,CATSRGGGNQPQHF
many,TRBV14,.,TRBJ2-1,TGTGCCAGCAGCCACCTTCGGAGGGCCTACAATGAGCAGTTCTTC,CASSHLRRAYNEQFF